Listed below are T cell receptor beta chains from one sample, sequenced in a study of radiation and T cells in renal cell carcinoma. TCRdb's table, derived via immunoSEQ multiplex PCR, lists solely in-frame clones and lacks some. The data contain 150,000 to 160,000 clones, approximately 86% of them singletons. The sample in question was blood, obtained from a patient whose treatment included radiotherapy and nephrectomy. These receptors were collected from a woman in her forties or fifties with renal cell carcinoma. CDR3s include the opening cysteine and the closing phenylalanine or tryptophan. D genes are given only for firm matches. The size field is filled for only some rows; it gives once, few, many or a size class.

clone size	D gene	J gene	V gene	CDR3 protein	CDR3 DNA
once	NA	TRBJ2-3	TRBV6-1	CASSDSGDTDTQYF	TGTGCCAGCAGTGACAGTGGTGACACAGATACGCAGTATTTT
many	NA	TRBJ1-5	TRBV6-1	CASSPRSGSNQPQHF	TGTGCCAGCTCCCCTAGGTCGGGGAGCAATCAGCCCCAGCATTTT
NA	TRBD1	TRBJ1-2	TRBV6-6	CASSTRQGSSYGYTF	TGTGCCAGCAGCACCCGACAGGGGAGTAGCTATGGCTACACCTTC
few	TRBD1	TRBJ1-1	TRBV9	CASSVEGGGNTEAFF	TGTGCCAGCAGCGTGGAAGGGGGCGGGAACACTGAAGCTTTCTTT
NA	TRBD2	TRBJ2-7	TRBV2	CASSIFSGGEQYF	TGTGCCAGCAGTATTTTTAGCGGGGGGGAGCAGTACTTC
NA	TRBD1	TRBJ1-2	TRBV6-6	CATGITGGYGYTF	TGTGCCACGGGTATTACAGGGGGCTATGGCTACACCTTC
NA	NA	TRBJ2-6	TRBV5-1	CASSLRVGSSDGDLTF	TGCGCCAGCAGCCTACGGGTTGGCAGCTCAGACGGTGACCTGACTTTC
NA	TRBD2	TRBJ2-5	TRBV10-3	CAIRETSGGEQETQYF	TGTGCCATCAGGGAGACTAGCGGGGGGGAACAAGAGACCCAGTACTTC
NA	NA	TRBJ1-2	TRBV6-1	CASSSSGNYGYTF	TGTGCCAGCAGTAGCTCGGGGAACTATGGCTACACCTTC
NA	NA	TRBJ1-4	TRBV6-6	CASSGTANEKLFF	TGTGCCAGCAGTGGGACGGCGAATGAAAAACTGTTTTTT
few	NA	TRBJ1-5	TRBV19	CASSIQPPGNQPQHF	TGTGCCAGTAGTATCCAGCCTCCAGGCAATCAGCCCCAGCATTTT
once	NA	TRBJ1-2	TRBV20-1	CSAFDENGYTF	TGCAGTGCTTTCGACGAGAATGGCTACACCTTC
NA	NA	TRBJ1-1	TRBV30	CAWSGQINTEAFF	TGTGCCTGGAGCGGACAGATCAACACTGAAGCTTTCTTT
NA	NA	TRBJ2-2	TRBV4-1	CASSQDLLRTGELFF	TGCGCCAGCAGCCAAGATCTTTTACGCACCGGGGAGCTGTTTTTT
NA	TRBD1	TRBJ1-4	TRBV9	CASSADRDEKLFF	TGTGCCAGCAGCGCAGACAGGGATGAAAAACTGTTTTTT
once	TRBD1	TRBJ2-7	TRBV4-1	CASSQEGTGTYEQYF	TGCGCCAGCAGCCAAGAAGGGACAGGGACCTACGAGCAGTACTTC
NA	NA	TRBJ1-6	TRBV4-1	CASSQATGKLSYNSPLHF	TGCGCCAGCAGCCAAGCGACAGGAAAACTCTCCTATAATTCACCCCTCCACTTT
NA	TRBD2	TRBJ2-5	TRBV5-6	CASSSPLTSGGPQETQYF	TGTGCCAGCAGCTCCCCACTGACTAGCGGGGGACCACAAGAGACCCAGTACTTC
NA	NA	TRBJ1-6	TRBV14	CASSQDTPYNSPLHF	TGTGCCAGCAGCCAAGATACGCCCTATAATTCACCCCTCCACTTT
NA	NA	TRBJ1-1	TRBV11-2	CASSFSTGMNTEAFF	TGTGCCAGCAGCTTCTCAACAGGCATGAACACTGAAGCTTTCTTT
NA	NA	TRBJ2-2	TRBV7-6	CASSLDYTGELFF	TGTGCCAGCAGCTTAGACTACACCGGGGAGCTGTTTTTT
NA	NA	TRBJ2-7	TRBV5-8	CASSLGANREEQYF	TGTGCCAGCAGCTTGGGGGCCAACAGGGAGGAGCAGTACTTC
NA	NA	TRBJ1-4	TRBV29-1	CSGKGGSEKLFF	TGCAGCGGTAAAGGGGGGAGTGAAAAACTGTTTTTT